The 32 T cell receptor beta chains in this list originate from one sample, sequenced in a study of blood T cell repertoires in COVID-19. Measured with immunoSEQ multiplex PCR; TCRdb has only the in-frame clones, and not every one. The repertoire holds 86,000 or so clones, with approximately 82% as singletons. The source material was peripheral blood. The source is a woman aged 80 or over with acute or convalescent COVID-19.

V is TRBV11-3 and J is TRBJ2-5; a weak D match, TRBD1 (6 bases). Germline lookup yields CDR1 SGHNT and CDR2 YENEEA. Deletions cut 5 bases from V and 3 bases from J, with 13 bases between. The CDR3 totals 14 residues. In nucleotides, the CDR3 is TGTGCCAGCAGCCCGAATCCAGGGGAAGAGACCCAGTACTTC. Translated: CASSPNPGEETQYF.

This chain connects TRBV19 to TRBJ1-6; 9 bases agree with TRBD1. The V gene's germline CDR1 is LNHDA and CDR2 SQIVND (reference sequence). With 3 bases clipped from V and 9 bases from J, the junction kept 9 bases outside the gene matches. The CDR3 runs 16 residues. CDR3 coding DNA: TGTGCCAGTAGTATCAACAAGGACAGGGGTACTTCACCCCTCCACTTT. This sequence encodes CASSINKDRGTSPLHF.

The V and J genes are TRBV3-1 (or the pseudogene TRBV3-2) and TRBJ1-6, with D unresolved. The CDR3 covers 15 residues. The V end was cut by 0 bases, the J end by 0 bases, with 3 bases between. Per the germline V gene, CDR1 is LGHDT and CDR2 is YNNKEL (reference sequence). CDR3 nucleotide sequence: TGTGCCAGCAGCCAAGAGAGCTCCTATAATTCACCCCTCCACTTT. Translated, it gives CASSQESSYNSPLHF.

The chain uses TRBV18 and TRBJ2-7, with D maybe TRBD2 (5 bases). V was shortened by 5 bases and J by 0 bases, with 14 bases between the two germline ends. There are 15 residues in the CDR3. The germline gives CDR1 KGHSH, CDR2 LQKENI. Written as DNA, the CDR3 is TGTGCCAGCTCAGACACCCTGGGGAGCTCCTACGAGCAGTACTTC. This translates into CASSDTLGSSYEQYF.

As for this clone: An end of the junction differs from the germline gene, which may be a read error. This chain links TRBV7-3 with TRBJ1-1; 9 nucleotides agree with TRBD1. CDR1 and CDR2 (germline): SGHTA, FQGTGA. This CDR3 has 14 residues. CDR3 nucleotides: TGTACCAGCAGCACCGGGACAGGGTCCACTGAAGCTTTCTTT. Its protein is CTSSTGTGSTEAFF.

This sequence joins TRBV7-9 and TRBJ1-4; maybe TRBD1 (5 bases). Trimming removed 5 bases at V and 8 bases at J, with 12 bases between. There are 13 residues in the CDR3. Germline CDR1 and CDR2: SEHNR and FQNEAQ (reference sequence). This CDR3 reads CASSPQGVEKLFF. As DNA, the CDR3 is TGTGCCAGCAGCCCTCAAGGGGTCGAAAAACTGTTTTTT.

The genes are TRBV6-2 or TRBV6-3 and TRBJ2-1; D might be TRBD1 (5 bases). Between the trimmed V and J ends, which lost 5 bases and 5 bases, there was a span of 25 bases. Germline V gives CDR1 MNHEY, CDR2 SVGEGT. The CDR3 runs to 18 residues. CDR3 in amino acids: CASSRAHRTTHRHNEQFF. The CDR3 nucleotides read TGTGCCAGCAGTCGGGCCCATAGGACAACCCATAGACACAATGAGCAGTTCTTC.

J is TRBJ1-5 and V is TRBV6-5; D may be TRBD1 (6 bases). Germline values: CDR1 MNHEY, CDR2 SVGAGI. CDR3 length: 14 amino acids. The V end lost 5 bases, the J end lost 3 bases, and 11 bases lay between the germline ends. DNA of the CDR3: TGTGCCAGCAGTCTCAGACAGGCCAATCAGCCCCAGCATTTT. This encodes CASSLRQANQPQHF.

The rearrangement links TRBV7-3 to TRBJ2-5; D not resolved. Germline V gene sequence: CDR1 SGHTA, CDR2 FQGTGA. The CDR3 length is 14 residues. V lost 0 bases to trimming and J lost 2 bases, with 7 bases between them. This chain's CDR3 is CASSLTGDQETQYF. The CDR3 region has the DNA TGTGCCAGCAGCTTAACCGGAGATCAAGAGACCCAGTACTTC.

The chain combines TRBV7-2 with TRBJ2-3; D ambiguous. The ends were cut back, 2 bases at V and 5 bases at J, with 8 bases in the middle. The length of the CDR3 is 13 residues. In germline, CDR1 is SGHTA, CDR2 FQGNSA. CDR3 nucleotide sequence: TGTGCCAGCAGCTTACGCCCAGGAGATACGCAGTATTTT. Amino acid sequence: CASSLRPGDTQYF.

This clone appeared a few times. CDR3 DNA: TGTGCCACAACGGTTCGGGGACAATATGAGCAGTTCTTC. Translating gives CATTVRGQYEQFF. The rearrangement links TRBV19 to TRBJ2-1, with D possibly TRBD1 on 6 matching bases. V gave up 10 bases and J gave up 8 bases, with 18 bases separating them. The CDR3 covers 13 residues. The V gene's germline CDR1 is LNHDA and CDR2 SQIVND (reference sequence). The full variable domain, rest sourced from reference TRBV19 and TRBJ2-1, is DGGITQSPKYLFRKEGQNVTLSCEQNLNHDAMYWYRQDPGQGLRLIYYSQIVNDFQKGDIAEGYSVSREKKESFPLTVTSAQKNPTAFYLCATTVRGQYEQFFGPGTRLTVL.

CDR3 residues: CASSRLAGDDEQYF. CDR3 DNA sequence: TGTGCCAGCAGTCGACTAGCGGGAGATGACGAGCAGTACTTC. The chain couples TRBV6-6 to TRBJ2-7; 12 bases are a match to TRBD2. The CDR3 consists of 14 residues. The trim removed 5 bases at V and 5 bases at J, leaving 4 bases unmatched. The germline V gene encodes CDR1 MNHNY and CDR2 SVGAGI (reference sequence).

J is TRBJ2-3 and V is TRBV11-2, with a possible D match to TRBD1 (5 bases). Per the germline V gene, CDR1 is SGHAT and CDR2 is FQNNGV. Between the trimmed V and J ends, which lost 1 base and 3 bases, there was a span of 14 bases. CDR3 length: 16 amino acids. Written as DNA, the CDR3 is TGTGCCAGCAGCTTAGGGCAGGGCTTCAATACAGATACGCAGTATTTT. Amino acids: CASSLGQGFNTDTQYF.

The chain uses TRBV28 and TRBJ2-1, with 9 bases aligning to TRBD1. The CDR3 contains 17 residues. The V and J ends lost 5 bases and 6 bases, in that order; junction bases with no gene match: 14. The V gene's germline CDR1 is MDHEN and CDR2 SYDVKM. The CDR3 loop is CASSHLTGGSTTNEQFF. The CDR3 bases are TGTGCCAGCAGTCACTTAACAGGGGGCTCCACTACCAATGAGCAGTTCTTC.

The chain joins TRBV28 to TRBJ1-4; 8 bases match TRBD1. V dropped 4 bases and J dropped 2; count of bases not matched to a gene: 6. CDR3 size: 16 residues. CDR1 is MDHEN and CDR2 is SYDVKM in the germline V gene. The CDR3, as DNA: TGTGCCAGCAGTTCACTTGCAGGGGGCACTAATGAAAAACTGTTTTTT. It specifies CASSSLAGGTNEKLFF. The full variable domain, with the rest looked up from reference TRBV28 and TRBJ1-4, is DVKVTQSSRYLVKRTGEKVFLECVQDMDHENMFWYRQDPGLGLRLIYFSYDVKMKEKGDIPEGYSVSREKKERFSLILESASTNQTSMYLCASSSLAGGTNEKLFFGSGTQLSVL.

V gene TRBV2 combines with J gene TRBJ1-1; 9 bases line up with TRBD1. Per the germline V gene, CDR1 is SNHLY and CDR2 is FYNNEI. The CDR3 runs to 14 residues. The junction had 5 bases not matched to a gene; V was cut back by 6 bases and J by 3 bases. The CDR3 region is CASSVTGGDTEAFF. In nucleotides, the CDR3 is TGTGCCAGCAGCGTGACAGGGGGGGACACTGAAGCTTTCTTT.

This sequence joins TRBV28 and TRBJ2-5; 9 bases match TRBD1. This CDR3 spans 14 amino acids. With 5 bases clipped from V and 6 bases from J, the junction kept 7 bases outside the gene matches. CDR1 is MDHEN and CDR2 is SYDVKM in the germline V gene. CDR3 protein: CASSPPGQGKTQYF. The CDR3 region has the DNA TGTGCCAGCAGTCCACCGGGACAGGGAAAGACCCAGTACTTC.

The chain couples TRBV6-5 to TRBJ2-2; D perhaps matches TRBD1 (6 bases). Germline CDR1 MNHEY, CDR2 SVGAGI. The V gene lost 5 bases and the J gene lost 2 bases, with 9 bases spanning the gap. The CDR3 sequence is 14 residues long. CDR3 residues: CASSRDINTGELFF. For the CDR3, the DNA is TGTGCCAGCAGTAGGGACATTAACACCGGGGAGCTGTTTTTT.

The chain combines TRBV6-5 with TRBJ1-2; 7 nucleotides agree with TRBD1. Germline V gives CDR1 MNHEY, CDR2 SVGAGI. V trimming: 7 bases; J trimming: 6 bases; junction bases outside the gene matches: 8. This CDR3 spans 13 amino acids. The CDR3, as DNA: TGTGCCAGCAAAAGGGGGCCGGCCCATGGCTACACCTTC. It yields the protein CASKRGPAHGYTF.

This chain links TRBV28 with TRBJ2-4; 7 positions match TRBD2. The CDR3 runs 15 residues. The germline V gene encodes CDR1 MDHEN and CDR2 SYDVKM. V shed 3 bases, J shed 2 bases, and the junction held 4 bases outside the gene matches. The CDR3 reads CASSFAGVTKNIQYF. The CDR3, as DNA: TGTGCCAGCAGTTTTGCGGGGGTAACCAAAAACATTCAGTACTTC.

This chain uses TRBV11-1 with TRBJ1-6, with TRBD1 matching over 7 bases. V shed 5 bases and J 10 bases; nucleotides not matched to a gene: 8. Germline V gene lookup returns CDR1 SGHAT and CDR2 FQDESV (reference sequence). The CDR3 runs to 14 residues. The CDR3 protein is CASSTTGTGSPLHF. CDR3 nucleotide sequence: TGTGCCAGCAGCACGACAGGGACGGGCTCACCCCTCCACTTT. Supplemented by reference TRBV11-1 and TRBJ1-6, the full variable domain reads EAEVAQSPRYKITEKSQAVAFWCDPISGHATLYWYRQILGQGPELLVQFQDESVVDDSQLPKDRFSAERLKGVDSTLKIQPAELGDSAMYLCASSTTGTGSPLHFGNGTRLTVT.

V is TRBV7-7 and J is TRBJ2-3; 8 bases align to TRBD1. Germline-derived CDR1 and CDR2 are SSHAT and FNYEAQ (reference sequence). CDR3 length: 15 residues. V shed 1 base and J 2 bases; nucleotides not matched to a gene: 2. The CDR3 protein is CASSLGTGNTDTQYF. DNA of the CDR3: TGTGCCAGCAGCTTAGGGACAGGGAACACAGATACGCAGTATTTT.

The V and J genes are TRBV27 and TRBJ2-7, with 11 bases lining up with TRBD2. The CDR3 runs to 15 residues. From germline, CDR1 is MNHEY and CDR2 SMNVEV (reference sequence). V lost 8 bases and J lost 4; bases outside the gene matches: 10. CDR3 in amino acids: CASGTLLAGAYEQYF. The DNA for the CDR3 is TGTGCCAGCGGTACCTTACTAGCGGGAGCGTACGAGCAGTACTTC.

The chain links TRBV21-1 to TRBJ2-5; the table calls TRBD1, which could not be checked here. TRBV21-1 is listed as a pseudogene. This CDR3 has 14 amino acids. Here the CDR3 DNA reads TGTGCCAGCAGCAAAGTTGGACAGGGGGGGACCCAGTACTTC. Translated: CASSKVGQGGTQYF.

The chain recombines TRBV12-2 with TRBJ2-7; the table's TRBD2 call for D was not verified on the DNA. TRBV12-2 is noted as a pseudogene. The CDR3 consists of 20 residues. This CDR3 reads CASRFPSGLAGGPISYEQYF. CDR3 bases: TGTGCAAGTCGCTTCCCCTCTGGACTAGCGGGAGGGCCAATCTCCTACGAGCAGTACTTC.

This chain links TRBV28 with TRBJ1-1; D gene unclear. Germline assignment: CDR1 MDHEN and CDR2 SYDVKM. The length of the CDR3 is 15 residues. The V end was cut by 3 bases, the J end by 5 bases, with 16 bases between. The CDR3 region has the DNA TGTGCCAGCAGTTTTAAAAGTTTCGGTGAAACTGAAGCTTTCTTT. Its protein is CASSFKSFGETEAFF.

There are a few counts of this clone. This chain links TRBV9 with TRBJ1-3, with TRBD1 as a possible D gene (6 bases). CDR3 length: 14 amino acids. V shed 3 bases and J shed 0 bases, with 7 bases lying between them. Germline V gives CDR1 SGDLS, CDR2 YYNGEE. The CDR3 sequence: CASSGQVSGNTIYF. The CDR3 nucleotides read TGTGCCAGCAGCGGACAGGTCTCTGGAAACACCATATATTTT.

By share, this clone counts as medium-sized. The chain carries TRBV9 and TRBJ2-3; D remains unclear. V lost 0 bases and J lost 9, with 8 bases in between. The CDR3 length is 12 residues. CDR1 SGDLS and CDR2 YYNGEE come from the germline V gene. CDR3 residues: CASSVGLDTQYF. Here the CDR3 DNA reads TGTGCCAGCAGCGTAGGGCTAGACACGCAGTATTTT. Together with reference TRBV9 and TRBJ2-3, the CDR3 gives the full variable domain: DSGVTQTPKHLITATGQRVTLRCSPRSGDLSVYWYQQSLDQGLQFLIQYYNGEERAKGNILERFSAQQFPDLHSELNLSSLELGDSALYFCASSVGLDTQYFGPGTRLTVL.

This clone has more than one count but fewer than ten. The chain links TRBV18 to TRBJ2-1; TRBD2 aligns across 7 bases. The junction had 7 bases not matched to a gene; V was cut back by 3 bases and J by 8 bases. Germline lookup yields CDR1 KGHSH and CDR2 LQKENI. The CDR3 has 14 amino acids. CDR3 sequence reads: CASSPGGGIHEQFF. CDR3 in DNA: TGTGCCAGCTCACCGGGGGGAGGGATCCATGAGCAGTTCTTC.

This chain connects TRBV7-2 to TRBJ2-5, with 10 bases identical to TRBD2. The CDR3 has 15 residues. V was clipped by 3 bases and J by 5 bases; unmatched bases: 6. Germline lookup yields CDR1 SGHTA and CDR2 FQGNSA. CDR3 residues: CASSFPTSGVETQYF. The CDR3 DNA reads TGTGCCAGCAGCTTCCCAACTAGCGGGGTGGAGACCCAGTACTTC. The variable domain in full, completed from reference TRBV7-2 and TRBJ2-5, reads GAGVSQSPSNKVTEKGKDVELRCDPISGHTALYWYRQSLGQGLEFLIYFQGNSAPDKSGLPSDRFSAERTGGSVSTLTIQRTQQEDSAVYLCASSFPTSGVETQYFGPGTRLLVL.

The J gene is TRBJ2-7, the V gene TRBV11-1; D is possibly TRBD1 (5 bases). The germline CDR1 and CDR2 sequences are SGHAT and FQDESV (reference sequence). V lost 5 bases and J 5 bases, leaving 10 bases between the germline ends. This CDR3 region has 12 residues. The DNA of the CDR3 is TGTGCCAGCAGCCGACAGTTGGACGAGCAGTACTTC. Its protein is CASSRQLDEQYF.

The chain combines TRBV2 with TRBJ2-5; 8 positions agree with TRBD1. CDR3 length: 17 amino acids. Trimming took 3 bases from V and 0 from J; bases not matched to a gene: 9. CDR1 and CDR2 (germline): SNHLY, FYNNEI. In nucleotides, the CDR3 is TGTGCCAGCAGTGATTCAGGGGGCAGTCTATACCAAGAGACCCAGTACTTC. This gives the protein CASSDSGGSLYQETQYF.